This TCR beta chain was retrieved from a study of T cell responses to AZD1222 COVID-19 vaccine. Whole-study results and caveats: All repertoire sampling was performed exclusively after the peak T cell response. Reports say nearly half of spike-specific TCRs go after unmutated variant regions.

Sequenced by immunoSEQ multiplex PCR; TCRdb stores in-frame clones only, minus some. The sample lists more than 150,000 clones, around 90% occurring once. Trimming pared 2 bases from V and 0 bases from J, leaving 8 bases between. The V gene's germline CDR1 is SGHVS and CDR2 FNYEAQ. The CDR3 has 15 amino acids. In regard to this clone: Its specificity is unknown.

This specimen was peripheral blood, taken on day 0 of AZD1222 vaccination. The J gene is TRBJ2-1, the V gene TRBV7-6; D tentatively fits TRBD1 or TRBD2 (5 bases each). The sequence came from an adult in good health. The CDR3 region has the DNA TGTGCCAGCAGCTTAAAGGGGAGCTCCTACAATGAGCAGTTCTTC. It encodes CASSLKGSSYNEQFF.